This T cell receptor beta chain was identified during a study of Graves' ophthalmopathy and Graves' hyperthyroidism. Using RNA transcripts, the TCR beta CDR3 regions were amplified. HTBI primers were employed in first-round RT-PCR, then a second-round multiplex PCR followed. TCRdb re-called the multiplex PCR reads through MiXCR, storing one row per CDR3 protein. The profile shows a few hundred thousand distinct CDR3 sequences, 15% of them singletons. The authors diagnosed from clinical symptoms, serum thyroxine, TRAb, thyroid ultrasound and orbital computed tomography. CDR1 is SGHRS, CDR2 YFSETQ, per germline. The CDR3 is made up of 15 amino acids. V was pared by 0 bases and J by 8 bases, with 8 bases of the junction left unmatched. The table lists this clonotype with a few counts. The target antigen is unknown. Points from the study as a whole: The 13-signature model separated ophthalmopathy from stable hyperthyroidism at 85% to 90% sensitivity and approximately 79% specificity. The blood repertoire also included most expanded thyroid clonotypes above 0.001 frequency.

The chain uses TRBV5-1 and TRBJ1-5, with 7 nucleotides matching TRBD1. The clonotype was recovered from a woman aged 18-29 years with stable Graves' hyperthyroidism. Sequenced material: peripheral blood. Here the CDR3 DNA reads TGCGCCAGCAGCTTGGAGGCAGGGGGACGGGAGCCCCAGCATTTT. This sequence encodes CASSLEAGGREPQHF.